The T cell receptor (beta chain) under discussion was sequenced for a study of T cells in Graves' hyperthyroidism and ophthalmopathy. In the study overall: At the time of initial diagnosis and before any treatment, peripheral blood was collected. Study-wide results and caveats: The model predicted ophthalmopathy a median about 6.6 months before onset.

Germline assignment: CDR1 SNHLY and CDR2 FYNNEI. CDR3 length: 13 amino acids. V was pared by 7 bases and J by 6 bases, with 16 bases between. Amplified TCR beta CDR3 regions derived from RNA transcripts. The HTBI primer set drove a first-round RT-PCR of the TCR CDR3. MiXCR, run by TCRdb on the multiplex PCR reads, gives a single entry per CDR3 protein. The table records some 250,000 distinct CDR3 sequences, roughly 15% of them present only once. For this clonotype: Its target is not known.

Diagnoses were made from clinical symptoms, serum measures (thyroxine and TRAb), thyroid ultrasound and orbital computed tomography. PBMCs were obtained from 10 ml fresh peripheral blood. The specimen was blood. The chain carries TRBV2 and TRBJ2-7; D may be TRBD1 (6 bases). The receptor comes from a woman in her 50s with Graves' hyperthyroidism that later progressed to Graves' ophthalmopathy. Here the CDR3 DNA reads TGTGCCAGCAACACGGACAGCTTCTTCGAGCAGTACTTC. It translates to CASNTDSFFEQYF.